The sequence of this T cell receptor beta chain was determined in a study of cytomegalovirus exposure and HLA in healthy donors. Study as a whole: There were roughly 80 million unique TCRs (from HLA-typed donors) in an early data release.

The PCR contained 60 Vbeta and 13 Jbeta primers. Libraries were prepared by immunoSEQ multiplex PCR; TCRdb keeps only in-frame clonotypes and omits some of them. The sample contains more than 150,000 clones, around 72% of which appear only once. Germline V gene sequence: CDR1 LGHNA, CDR2 YNFKEQ. The trim removed 3 bases at V and 10 bases at J, leaving 7 bases unmatched. There are 14 residues in the CDR3. Turning to this clone: The antigen is unknown.

Broader study findings: The study carried out a later analysis of TCR beta sequences. It associated some 15,000 of them with specific HLA alleles at a false discovery rate of 0.05.

This chain links TRBV4-2 with TRBJ1-2; 11 bases fit TRBD1. The sequence was obtained from a woman aged 40-49 years in good health and CMV-seropositive. The sample taken for sequencing was PBMCs. CDR3: CASSHPGQGAYYTF. The CDR3, as DNA: TGTGCCAGCAGCCACCCCGGACAGGGGGCCTACTACACCTTC.